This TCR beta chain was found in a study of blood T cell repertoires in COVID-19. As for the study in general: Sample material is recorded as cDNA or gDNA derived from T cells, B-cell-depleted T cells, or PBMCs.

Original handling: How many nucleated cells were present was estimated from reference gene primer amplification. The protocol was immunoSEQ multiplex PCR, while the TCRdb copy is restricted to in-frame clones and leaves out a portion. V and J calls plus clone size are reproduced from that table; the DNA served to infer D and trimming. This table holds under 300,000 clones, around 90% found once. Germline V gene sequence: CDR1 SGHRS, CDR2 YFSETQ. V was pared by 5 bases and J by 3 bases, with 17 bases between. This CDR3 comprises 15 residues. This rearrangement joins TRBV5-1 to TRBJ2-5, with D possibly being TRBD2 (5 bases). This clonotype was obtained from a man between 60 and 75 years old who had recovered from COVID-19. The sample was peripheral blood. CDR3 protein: CASRDLSGKKETQYF. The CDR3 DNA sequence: TGCGCCAGCAGGGATTTGTCGGGGAAGAAAGAGACCCAGTACTTC.